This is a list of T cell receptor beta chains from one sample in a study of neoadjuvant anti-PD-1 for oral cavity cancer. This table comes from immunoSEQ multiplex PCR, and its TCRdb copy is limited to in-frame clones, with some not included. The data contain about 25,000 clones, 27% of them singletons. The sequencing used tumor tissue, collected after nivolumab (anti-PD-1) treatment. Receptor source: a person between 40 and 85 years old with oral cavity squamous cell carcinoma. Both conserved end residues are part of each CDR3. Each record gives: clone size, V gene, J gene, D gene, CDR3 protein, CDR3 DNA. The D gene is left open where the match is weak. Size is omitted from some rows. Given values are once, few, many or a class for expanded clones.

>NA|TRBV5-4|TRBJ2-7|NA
CASSADRFEQYF
TGTGCCAGCAGCGCGGACAGATTCGAGCAGTACTTC
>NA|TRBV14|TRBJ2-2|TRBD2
CASSRLAGGTGELFF
TGTGCCAGCAGTCGCTTAGCGGGAGGGACCGGGGAGCTGTTTTTT
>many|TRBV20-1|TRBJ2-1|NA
CSASGQQFF
TGCAGTGCCTCCGGGCAGCAGTTCTTC
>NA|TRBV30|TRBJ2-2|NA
CAWSRIGELFF
TGTGCCTGGAGTCGTATCGGGGAGCTGTTTTTT
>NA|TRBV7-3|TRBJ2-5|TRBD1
CASSLFGTAQETQYF
TGTGCCAGCAGCCTTTTCGGGACAGCGCAAGAGACCCAGTACTTC
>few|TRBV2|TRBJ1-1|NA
CASSEALRGHANTEAFF
TGTGCCAGCAGTGAAGCGCTTCGGGGACACGCGAACACTGAAGCTTTCTTT
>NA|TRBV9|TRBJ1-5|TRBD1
CASSPGGQVGQPQHF
TGTGCCAGCAGCCCCGGGGGACAGGTGGGTCAGCCCCAGCATTTT
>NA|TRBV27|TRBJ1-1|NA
CASSRQNMNTEAFF
TGTGCCAGCAGTCGACAGAATATGAACACTGAAGCTTTCTTT
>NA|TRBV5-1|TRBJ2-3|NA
CASSLGGPTDTQYF
TGCGCCAGCAGCTTGGGGGGGCCAACAGATACGCAGTATTTT
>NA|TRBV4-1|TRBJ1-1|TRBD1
CASSQEANRGGDEAFF
TGCGCCAGCAGCCAAGAAGCTAACAGGGGCGGAGATGAAGCTTTCTTT
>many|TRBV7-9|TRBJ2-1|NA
CASSANNEQFF
TGTGCCAGCAGCGCCAACAATGAGCAGTTCTTC
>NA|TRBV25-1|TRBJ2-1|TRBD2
CASSEATSGSRDEQFF
TGTGCCAGCAGTGAGGCGACTAGCGGGAGTAGGGATGAGCAGTTCTTC
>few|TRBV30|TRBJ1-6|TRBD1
CAWARAGNRGRALSYNSPLHF
TGTGCCTGGGCCCGGGCCGGAAACAGGGGGCGAGCCCTCTCCTATAATTCACCCCTCCACTTT
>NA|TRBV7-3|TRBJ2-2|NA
CASSLTRERYTGELFF
TGTGCCAGCAGCTTAACGAGGGAGCGTTACACCGGGGAGCTGTTTTTT
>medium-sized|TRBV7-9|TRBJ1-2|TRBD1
CASSLQGALGYTF
TGTGCCAGCAGTCTTCAGGGGGCTCTTGGCTACACCTTC
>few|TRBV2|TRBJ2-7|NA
CASSAGQVGEQYF
TGTGCCAGCAGTGCTGGGCAGGTGGGCGAGCAGTACTTC
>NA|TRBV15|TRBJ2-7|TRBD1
CATSYRDTGDEQYF
TGTGCCACCAGCTACCGGGATACAGGGGACGAGCAGTACTTC
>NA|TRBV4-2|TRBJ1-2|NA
CASSQVSWAANYGYTF
TGTGCCAGCAGCCAAGTCTCCTGGGCCGCTAACTATGGCTACACCTTC